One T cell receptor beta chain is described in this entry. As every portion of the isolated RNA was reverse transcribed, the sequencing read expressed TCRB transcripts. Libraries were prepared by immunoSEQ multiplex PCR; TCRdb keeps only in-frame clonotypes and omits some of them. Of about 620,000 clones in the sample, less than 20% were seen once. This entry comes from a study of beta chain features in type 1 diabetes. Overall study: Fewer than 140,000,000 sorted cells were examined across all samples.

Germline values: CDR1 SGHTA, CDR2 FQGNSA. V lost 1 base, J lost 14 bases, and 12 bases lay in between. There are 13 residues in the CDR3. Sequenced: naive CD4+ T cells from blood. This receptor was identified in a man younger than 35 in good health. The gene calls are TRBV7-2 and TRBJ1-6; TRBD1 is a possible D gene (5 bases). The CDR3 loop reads CASSLGPMGALHF. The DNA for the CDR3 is TGTGCCAGCAGCTTAGGACCTATGGGGGCCCTCCACTTT.